This T cell receptor (beta chain) was retrieved from a study of T cells in Graves' hyperthyroidism and ophthalmopathy. Amplified regions were TCR beta CDR3 sequences from RNA transcripts. HTBI primers drove first-round RT-PCR of the TCR CDR3. TCRdb analysed the multiplex PCR reads with MiXCR anew, one entry per CDR3 protein. There are around 700,000 distinct CDR3 sequences in the sample; 18% occur only once, and 16% lies in the top ten. The CDR3 has 19 residues. Losses at the gene ends were 2 bases for V and 6 bases for J; bases not matched to a gene: 16. Looked up from germline, CDR1 is MGHRA and CDR2 is YSYEKL. This clonotype was seen a handful of times. Exclusion of a patient resulted from uncontrolled infection, other autoimmune disease, pregnancy or lactation. The blood sample was taken at first hyperthyroidism diagnosis, before any ophthalmopathy symptoms.

Specimen: blood. The genes are TRBV4-1 and TRBJ2-3, with 11 nucleotides matching TRBD2. The clonotype was recovered from a woman aged 50 to 60 with Graves' hyperthyroidism that later progressed to Graves' ophthalmopathy. The CDR3 DNA is TGCGCCAGCAGCCAAAAAAAGGGGAGACTAGCGGGGCCGTCGGATACGCAGTATTTT. Residues: CASSQKKGRLAGPSDTQYF.